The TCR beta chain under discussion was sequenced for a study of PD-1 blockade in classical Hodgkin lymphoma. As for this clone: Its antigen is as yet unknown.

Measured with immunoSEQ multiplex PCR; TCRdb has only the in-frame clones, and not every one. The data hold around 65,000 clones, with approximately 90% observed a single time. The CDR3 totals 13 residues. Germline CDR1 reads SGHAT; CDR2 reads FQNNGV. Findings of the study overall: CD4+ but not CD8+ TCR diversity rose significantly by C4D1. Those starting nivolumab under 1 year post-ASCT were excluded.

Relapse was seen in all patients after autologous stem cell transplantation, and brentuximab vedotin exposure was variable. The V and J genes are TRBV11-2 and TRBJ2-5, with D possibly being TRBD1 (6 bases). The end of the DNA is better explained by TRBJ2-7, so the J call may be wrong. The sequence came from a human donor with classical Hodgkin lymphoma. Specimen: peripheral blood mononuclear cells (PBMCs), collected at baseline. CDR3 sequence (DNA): TGTGCCAGCAGCCCCAACAGGGACCACGAGCAGTACTTC. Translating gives CASSPNRDHEQYF.